This TCR beta chain was captured by sequencing in a study of beta chain features in type 1 diabetes listed by TCRdb under 2018. With regard to the full study: No differences in mean age, gender distribution, total cell number or subset yield were found between patients and healthy donors. Naive and central memory subsets were obtained from all 30 or so donors, but regulatory and stem cell-like memory subsets were isolated from only 8 patients and roughly 8 healthy donors. The study compared the TCRB repertoires of sorted circulating CD4+ T cell subsets in recently diagnosed type 1 diabetes patients with those in matched healthy donors. Across all samples, approximately 98,000,000 sorted cells were examined, and cell number per subset correlated strongly with RNA yield.

The High Capacity cDNA Reverse Transcription Kit was used to reverse transcribe all of the isolated RNA, meaning that expressed TCRB transcripts were what got sequenced. Deep immunoSEQ sequencing was applied to naive, central memory and regulatory T cell samples, giving an average of roughly 3.5 million total reads per sample. Sorted cells were lysed in RLT buffer and RNA was extracted with DNase-treated RNeasy Micro or Mini kits, depending on cell number. To prevent cross-contamination, every cell subset was processed on its own, while patient and healthy donor samples were processed together. Using the immunoSEQ multiplex PCR, TCRB sequences were amplified from cDNA into 87-bp fragments spanning the CDR3 region. Amplicons were sequenced on the Illumina HiSeq platform. The published analysis was carried out like this. PCR bias was corrected computationally using synthetic template baselines, and reads within Hamming distance 2 were collapsed, with unmergeable singletons discarded. Reads were aligned against IMGT to assign V, D and J genes, CDR3 length and insertions or deletions at six rearrangement sites. Clonotype counts were normalized to sorted cell number within each subset before computing true diversity and Gini coefficients with the tcR R package. The overlap coefficient, calculated on TCRB nucleotide sequences, was used to measure repertoire sharing. This is the immuneACCESS table as TCRdb keeps it, with only in-frame sequences that have V and J called. A part of the clones is gone; compared with another copy, unresolved V genes explain less than half, and the rest is unexplained. V and J calls plus clone size are reproduced from that table; the DNA served to infer D and trimming. Present in this sample are 300,000 to 350,000 clones, 9.3% of which were seen just once. The top ten clones comprise about 1% of the sample.

From each donor, a single peripheral blood sample of approximately 120 mL on average was drawn into heparinised tubes. Using a panel that included CD45RO, CCR7, CD25, CD127, CD95 and CD27, naive, central memory, regulatory and stem cell-like memory CD4+ T cells were sorted on a BD FACSAria II. Every sorted population had a purity above 98%. Right away, PBMCs were isolated by Lymphoprep density gradient centrifugation and were stained directly, with no culture step. So that batch effects would be minimized, each experiment stained and sorted samples in pairs, pairing one healthy donor with one patient. Overall study results and their limits: Naive, central memory and regulatory TCRB repertoires appeared to be more similar among patients than among healthy donors. At VDJ recombination sites, patients with type 1 diabetes made fewer insertions and deleted more nucleotides, a pattern implying thymic rearrangement abnormalities. PCR might favor shorter templates, but patient and control samples were amplified and corrected together, so any skew would affect both groups equally. Because small numbers of individuals were included in the HLA sub-analyses, any influence of HLA type on TCRB rearrangement was left unresolved. Because cDNA was sequenced instead of genomic DNA, activated cells with high expression could be over-represented, although the groups did not differ in activation or CD3 levels. In all four CD4+ subsets, TCRB CDR3 length was moderately but significantly shorter in type 1 diabetes patients.

Relative to germline, V is 0 bases shorter and J is 5 bases shorter, with 16 bases between their ends. The CDR3 starts with the cysteine, ends with the phenylalanine, and has 16 residues. The DNA shown is the 48-base CDR3, in frame from base 1. Taken from the germline V gene, the CDR1 and CDR2 loops are MNHEY and SVGAGI. In regard to this clone: The clone's antigen remains unknown. Qualities for individual bases were not recorded, and no much larger clone is one base off.

This receptor was obtained from a man in his thirties or forties with type 1 diabetes. The sequence joins TRBV6-5 to TRBJ2-5; the D gene assignment is perhaps TRBD1 or TRBD2, with each matching 6 bases. Sequencing used central memory CD4+ T cells from blood. Here is the DNA: TGTGCCAGCAGTTACTCACCGCCGGGGGCGGGGGAGACCCAGTACTTC. Translated, this gives CASSYSPPGAGETQYF.